This T cell receptor beta chain was identified in a study of T-cell memory formation after mild COVID-19. TCRdb independently ran MiXCR on the 5' RACE reads; one entry per CDR3 protein. Of around 370,000 distinct CDR3 sequences in the sample, around 21% are singletons; the top ten hold around 12%. Germline values: CDR1 MNHEY, CDR2 SVGAGI. This CDR3 has 14 residues. V shed 6 bases and J shed 9 bases, with 18 bases lying between them. The table lists this clonotype with a few counts. The chain uses TRBV6-5 and TRBJ2-1; the D gene is possibly TRBD1 (6 bases). The receptor was derived from an adult woman who had mild COVID-19 (a few samples of this study predate the infection). Cell type and time point are not known. Material: PBMCs or a T cell subset sorted from them (not recorded which). The CDR3 DNA reads TGTGCCAGCAGGACGGGACACCGTGCGGGTGAGCAGTTCTTC. Translated: CASRTGHRAGEQFF.